This T cell receptor (beta chain) appears in the sequencing data of a study of blood T cells in healthy people across ages. In the case of this clonotype: Its specificity is not known. Given a much more abundant clone one base away, this may be a read error.

Notes on the study in general: Strong correlation was found linking TCR beta diversity to naive T cell percentage. As age increased, TCR beta diversity per million T cells fell in a roughly linear fashion. The unsorted PBMCs prevented any conclusive comparison of naive versus antigen-experienced cells.

Germline V gene lookup returns CDR1 SEHNR and CDR2 FQNEAQ (reference sequence). CDR3 size: 15 residues. The junction had 15 bases not matched to a gene; V was cut back by 8 bases and J by 8 bases. At least 5.5 micrograms of total RNA were extracted per sample. Sample-barcoded 5' priming and a J-beta primer mix drove a second PCR of about 6 to 12 cycles. TCRdb independently ran MiXCR on the 5' RACE reads; one entry per CDR3 protein. The sample has 870,000 or so distinct CDR3 sequences, 25% to 30% seen once. V usage is TRBV7-9 and J usage is TRBJ1-2; the match to TRBD1 covers 9 bases. The origin of this receptor is a woman of 80 years or more in good health. Material: blood. The CDR3 sequence: CASGPWDRVEYGYTF. The CDR3 DNA follows: TGTGCCAGCGGCCCCTGGGACAGGGTAGAATACGGCTACACCTTC. Full variable domain (outside the CDR3, taken from reference TRBV7-9 and TRBJ1-2): DTGVSQNPRHKITKRGQNVTFRCDPISEHNRLYWYRQTLGQGPEFLTYFQNEAQLEKSRLLSDRFSAERPKGSFSTLEIQRTEQGDSAMYLCASGPWDRVEYGYTFGSGTRLTVV.